This TCR beta chain was identified during a study of spatial heterogeneity in lung cancer. Germline values: CDR1 MNHNY, CDR2 SVGAGI (reference sequence). The V gene lost 2 bases and the J gene lost 0 bases, with 11 bases spanning the gap. The CDR3 is 16 amino acids. TCRdb passed the 5' RACE reads through MiXCR, listing each CDR3 protein once. The sample lists 20,000 to 25,000 distinct CDR3 sequences, 15% to 20% occurring once. Time point of the sample: sample taken at primary tumor resection. Sequencing was performed on whole RNA extracted from tumor and nontumor lung tissue, or from frozen PBMC, and the material was left unsorted. Study outcomes and limitations: Tallies of expanded TCRs, which were sorted into ubiquitous and regional groups, correlated with counts of ubiquitous and regional nonsynonymous mutations, respectively. Mutation tallies in tumors tracked expanded intratumoral alpha and beta TCR counts.

In regard to this clonotype: Its antigen is still unknown.

The clonotype was recovered from a female donor with early-stage non-small cell lung cancer. Sequenced here: lung tumor tissue, sampled at surgery. This rearrangement joins TRBV6-6 to TRBJ2-1; no definite D call. The CDR3 sequence: CASSYRRKSSYNEQFF. Written as DNA, the CDR3 is TGTGCCAGCAGTTACCGCCGAAAGAGCTCCTACAATGAGCAGTTCTTC.